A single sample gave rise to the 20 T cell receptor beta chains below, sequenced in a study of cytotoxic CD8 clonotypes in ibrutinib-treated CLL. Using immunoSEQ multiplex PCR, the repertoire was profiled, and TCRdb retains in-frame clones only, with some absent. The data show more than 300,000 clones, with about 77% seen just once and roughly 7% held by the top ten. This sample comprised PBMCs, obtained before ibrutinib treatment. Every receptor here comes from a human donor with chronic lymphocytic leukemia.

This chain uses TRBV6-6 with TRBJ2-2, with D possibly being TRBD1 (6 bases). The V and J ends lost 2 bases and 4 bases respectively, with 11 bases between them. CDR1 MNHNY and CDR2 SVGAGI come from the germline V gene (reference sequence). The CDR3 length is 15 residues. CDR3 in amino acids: CASSYIAGVTGELFF. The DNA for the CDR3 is TGTGCCAGCAGTTACATAGCAGGGGTCACCGGGGAGCTGTTTTTT.

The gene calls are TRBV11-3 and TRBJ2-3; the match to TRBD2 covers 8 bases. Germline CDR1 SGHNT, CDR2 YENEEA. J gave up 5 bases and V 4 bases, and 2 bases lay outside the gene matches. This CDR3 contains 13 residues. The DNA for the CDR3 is TGTGCCAGCAGCTACGGGAGGGGAGATACGCAGTATTTT. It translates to CASSYGRGDTQYF.

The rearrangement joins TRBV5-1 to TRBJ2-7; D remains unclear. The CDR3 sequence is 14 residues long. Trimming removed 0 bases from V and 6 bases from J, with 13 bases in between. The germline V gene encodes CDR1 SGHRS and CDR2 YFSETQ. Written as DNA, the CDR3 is TGCGCCAGCAGCTTGGGAGCTAGTCGTGGCGAGCAGTACTTC. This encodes CASSLGASRGEQYF.

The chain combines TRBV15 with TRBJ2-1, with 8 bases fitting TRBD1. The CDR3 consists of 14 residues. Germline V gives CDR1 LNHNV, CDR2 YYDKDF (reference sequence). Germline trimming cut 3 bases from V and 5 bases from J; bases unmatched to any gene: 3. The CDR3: CATSRGQEDNEQFF. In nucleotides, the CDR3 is TGTGCCACCAGCAGGGGACAGGAAGACAATGAGCAGTTCTTC.

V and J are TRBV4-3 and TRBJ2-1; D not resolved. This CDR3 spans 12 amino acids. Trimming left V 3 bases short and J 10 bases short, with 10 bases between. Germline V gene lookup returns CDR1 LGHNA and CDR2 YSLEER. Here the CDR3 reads CASSQSGQEQFF. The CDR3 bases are TGCGCCAGCAGCCAGAGTGGTCAGGAGCAGTTCTTC.

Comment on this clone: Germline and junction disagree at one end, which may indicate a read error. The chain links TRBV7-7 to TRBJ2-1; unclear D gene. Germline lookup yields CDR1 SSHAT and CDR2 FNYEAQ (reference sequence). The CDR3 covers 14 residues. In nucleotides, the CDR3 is TGTGCTAGCAGCGCGGACCAAACTCTCGGGGAGCAGTTCTTC. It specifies CASSADQTLGEQFF.

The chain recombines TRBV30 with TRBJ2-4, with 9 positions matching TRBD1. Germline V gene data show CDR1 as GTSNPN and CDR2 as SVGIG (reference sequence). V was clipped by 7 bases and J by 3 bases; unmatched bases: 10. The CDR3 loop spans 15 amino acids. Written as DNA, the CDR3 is TGTGCCTACGAGATGCCGGGACAGGGCAAAAACATTCAGTACTTC. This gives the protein CAYEMPGQGKNIQYF.

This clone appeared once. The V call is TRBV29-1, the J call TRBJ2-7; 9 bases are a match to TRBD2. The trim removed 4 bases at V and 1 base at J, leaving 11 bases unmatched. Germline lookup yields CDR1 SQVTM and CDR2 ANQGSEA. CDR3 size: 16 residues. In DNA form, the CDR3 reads TGCAGCGTTGTGGTACTAGCGGGTGGAATTTCCTACGAGCAGTACTTC. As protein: CSVVVLAGGISYEQYF.

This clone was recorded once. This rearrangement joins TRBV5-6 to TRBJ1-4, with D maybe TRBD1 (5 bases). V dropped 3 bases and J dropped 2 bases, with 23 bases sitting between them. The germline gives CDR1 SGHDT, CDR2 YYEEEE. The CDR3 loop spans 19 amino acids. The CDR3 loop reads CASSYGSQLGGVTNEKLFF. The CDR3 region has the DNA TGTGCCAGCAGCTACGGGTCGCAGCTCGGGGGGGTTACTAATGAAAAACTGTTTTTT.

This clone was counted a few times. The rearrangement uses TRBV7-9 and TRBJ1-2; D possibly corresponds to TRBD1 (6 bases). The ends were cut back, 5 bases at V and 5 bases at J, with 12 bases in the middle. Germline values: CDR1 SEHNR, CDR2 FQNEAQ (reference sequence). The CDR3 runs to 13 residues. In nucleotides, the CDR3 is TGTGCCAGCAGCAATCGGGACACTTATGGCTACACCTTC. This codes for CASSNRDTYGYTF.

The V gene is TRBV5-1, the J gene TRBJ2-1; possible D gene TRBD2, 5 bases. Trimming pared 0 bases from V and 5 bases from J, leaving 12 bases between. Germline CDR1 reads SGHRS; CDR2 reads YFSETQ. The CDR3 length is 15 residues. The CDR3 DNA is TGCGCCAGCAGCTTGGCCGAGCGGAGCGACAATGAGCAGTTCTTC. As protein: CASSLAERSDNEQFF.

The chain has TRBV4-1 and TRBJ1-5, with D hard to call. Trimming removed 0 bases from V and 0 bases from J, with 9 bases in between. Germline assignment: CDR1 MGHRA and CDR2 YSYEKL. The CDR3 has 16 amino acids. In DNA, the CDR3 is TGCGCCAGCAGCCAAGAGAGCGGGTATAGCAATCAGCCCCAGCATTTT. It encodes CASSQESGYSNQPQHF.

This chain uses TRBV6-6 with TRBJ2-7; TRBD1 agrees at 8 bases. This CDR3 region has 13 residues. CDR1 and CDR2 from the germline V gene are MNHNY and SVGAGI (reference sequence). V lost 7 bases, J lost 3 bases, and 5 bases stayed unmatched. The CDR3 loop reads CASTPDRDYEQYF. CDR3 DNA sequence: TGTGCCAGCACCCCGGACAGGGACTACGAGCAGTACTTC.

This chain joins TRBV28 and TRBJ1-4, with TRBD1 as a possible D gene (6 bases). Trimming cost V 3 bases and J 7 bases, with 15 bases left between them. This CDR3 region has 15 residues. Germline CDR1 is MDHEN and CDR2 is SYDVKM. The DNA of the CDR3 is TGTGCCAGCAGTTTGGGGGGGCTATGGTCTGAAAAACTGTTTTTT. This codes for CASSLGGLWSEKLFF.

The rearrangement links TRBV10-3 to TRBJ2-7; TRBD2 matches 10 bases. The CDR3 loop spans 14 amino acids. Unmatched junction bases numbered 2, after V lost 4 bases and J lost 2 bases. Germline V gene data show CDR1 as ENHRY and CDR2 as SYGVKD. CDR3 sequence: CAISGAGGPYEQYF. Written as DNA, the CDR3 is TGTGCCATCAGTGGAGCGGGAGGGCCCTACGAGCAGTACTTC.

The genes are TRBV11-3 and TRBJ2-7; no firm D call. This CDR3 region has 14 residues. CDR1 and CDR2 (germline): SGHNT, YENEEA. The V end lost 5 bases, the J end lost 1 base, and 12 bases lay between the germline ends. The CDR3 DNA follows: TGTGCCAGCAGCCCCGGGCTCAGTTCCTACGAGCAGTACTTC. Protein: CASSPGLSSYEQYF.

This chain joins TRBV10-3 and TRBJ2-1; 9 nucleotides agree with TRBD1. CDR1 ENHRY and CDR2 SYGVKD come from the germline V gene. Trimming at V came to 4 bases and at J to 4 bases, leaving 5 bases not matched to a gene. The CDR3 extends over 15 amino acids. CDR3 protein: CAISAGTGKYNEQFF. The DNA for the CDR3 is TGTGCCATCAGTGCCGGGACAGGGAAATACAATGAGCAGTTCTTC.

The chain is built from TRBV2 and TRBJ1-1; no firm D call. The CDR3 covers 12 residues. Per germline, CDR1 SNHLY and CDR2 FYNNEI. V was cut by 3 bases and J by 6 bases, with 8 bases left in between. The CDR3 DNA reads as TGTGCCAGCAGTGAGAGTATCTCTGAAGCTTTCTTT. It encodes CASSESISEAFF.

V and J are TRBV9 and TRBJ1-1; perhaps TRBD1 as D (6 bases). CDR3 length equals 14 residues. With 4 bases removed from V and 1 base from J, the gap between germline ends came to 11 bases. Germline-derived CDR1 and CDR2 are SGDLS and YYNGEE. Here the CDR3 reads CASSFRDKNTEAFF. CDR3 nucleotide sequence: TGTGCCAGCAGCTTCCGGGACAAGAACACTGAAGCTTTCTTT.

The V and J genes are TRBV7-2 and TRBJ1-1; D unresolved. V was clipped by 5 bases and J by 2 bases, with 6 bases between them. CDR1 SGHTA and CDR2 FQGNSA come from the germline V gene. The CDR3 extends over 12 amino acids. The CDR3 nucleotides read TGTGCCAGCAGCCGCAGTAACACTGAAGCTTTCTTT. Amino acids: CASSRSNTEAFF.